These T cell receptor beta chains were read from a single sample in a study of T cells in localized non-small cell lung cancer. Using immunoSEQ multiplex PCR, the repertoire was profiled, and TCRdb retains in-frame clones only, with some absent. The sample lists around 33,000 clones, around nine tenths occurring once. Sequencing was performed on peripheral blood, taken before any cancer treatment. The receptor set was obtained from a woman aged 35-75 years with stage I lung adenocarcinoma. Both conserved end residues are part of each CDR3. Each record gives: J gene, D gene, clone size, V gene, CDR3 DNA, CDR3 protein. The D gene is left open where the match is weak. Not all rows give a size; the values are once, few, many and, for expanded clones, a class.

TRBJ1-5 . . TRBV5-6 TGTGCCAGCAGCTTCGGATTTCGGCAGCCCCAGCATTTT CASSFGFRQPQHF
TRBJ1-1 TRBD1 . TRBV5-8 TGTGCCAGCAGCTCCTACTTTACTATAACAGGGGGAAGAGCTTTCTTT CASSSYFTITGGRAFF
TRBJ2-3 . . TRBV11-2 TGTGCCAGCAGAAACTGGGAGACAGATACGCAGTATTTT CASRNWETDTQYF
TRBJ1-5 . . TRBV7-8 TGTGCCAGCAGCTTCCAATTCGGGAATCAGCCCCAGCATTTT CASSFQFGNQPQHF
TRBJ1-1 . few TRBV4-1 TGCGCCAGCGTGGGGAACACTGAAGCTTTCTTT CASVGNTEAFF
TRBJ2-1 . few TRBV2 TGTGCCAGCAGATCCCACGGGGCCTCGGTTGAGCAGTTCTTC CASRSHGASVEQFF
TRBJ1-1 . once TRBV11-2 TGTGCCAGCAGCTTAATTTCAGGAACTAGTGAAGCTTTCTTT CASSLISGTSEAFF
TRBJ1-6 . . TRBV5-1 TGCGCCAGCAGCTTACGGGACGGCAATTCACCCCTCCACTTT CASSLRDGNSPLHF
TRBJ1-2 TRBD1 . TRBV15 TGTGCCACCAGCAGGGGTAAACAGGGGGCGTATGGTTACACCTTC CATSRGKQGAYGYTF
TRBJ1-6 TRBD1 few TRBV27 TGTGCCAGCAGTCAGGGGGCCGTATATAATTCACCCCTCCACTTT CASSQGAVYNSPLHF
TRBJ2-3 TRBD2 . TRBV10-1 TGCGCCAGCAGTGAGACCGGGACTAGCGGGGGGCTAGCAGATACGCAGTATTTT CASSETGTSGGLADTQYF
TRBJ2-1 . . TRBV9 TGTGCCAGCAGCGTAGGGGCCCCCAATGAGCAGTTCTTC CASSVGAPNEQFF
TRBJ2-5 . . TRBV9 TGTGCCAGCAACCACTGGGGGGAGGAGACCCAGTACTTC CASNHWGEETQYF
TRBJ2-7 . . TRBV11-1 TGTGCCAGCAGCTTGGGAGGGGGCCCCTACGAGCAGTACTTC CASSLGGGPYEQYF
TRBJ2-5 TRBD1 . TRBV28 TGTGCCAGCAGTACCTGGGGACAGGGCACACAAGAGACCCAGTACTTC CASSTWGQGTQETQYF
TRBJ1-5 . . TRBV7-2 TGTGCCAGCAGCAAACCAGGGTTTTCGGGTCAGCCCCAGCATTTT CASSKPGFSGQPQHF
TRBJ1-1 . . TRBV5-1 TGCGCCAGCAGCACGGTCGGGGGGAACACTGAAGCTTTCTTT CASSTVGGNTEAFF
TRBJ1-1 . . TRBV7-9 TGTGCCAGCAGCTCGGGTCCTTCAGGAACTGAAGCTTTCTTT CASSSGPSGTEAFF
TRBJ2-7 . . TRBV7-2 TGTGCCAAATACTCCTACGAGCAGTACTTC CAKYSYEQYF
TRBJ1-2 . . TRBV19 TGTGCCAGCACACAGCCCCAAAGTTACTATGGCTACACCTTC CASTQPQSYYGYTF
TRBJ2-7 TRBD1 . TRBV14 TGTGCCAGCAGCCAAAGGGCAGGGGGTACCTACGAGCAGTACTTC CASSQRAGGTYEQYF
TRBJ2-5 . . TRBV23-1 TGCGCCAGCAGTCAATCTTATGGCGTGGGGGCTCAAGAGACCCAGTACTTC CASSQSYGVGAQETQYF
TRBJ2-2 . . TRBV30 TGTGCCTGGAGTATACAGGATCGCAGCCTCACCGGGGAGCTGTTTTTT CAWSIQDRSLTGELFF
TRBJ1-1 . . TRBV11-2 TGTGCCAGCAGCAGCCAGGAGAGGACTGAAGCTTTCTTT CASSSQERTEAFF
TRBJ2-7 . . TRBV10-3 TGTGCCACCTCCGGGCATAACGAGCAGTACTTC CATSGHNEQYF
TRBJ1-4 . . TRBV28 TGTGCCAGCAGATTAACAGGGACGGGCGAAAAACTGTTTTTT CASRLTGTGEKLFF
TRBJ1-5 . . TRBV6-5 TGTGCCAGCAGTTACTCGTCAGGGGTAGGACAGCCCCAGCATTTT CASSYSSGVGQPQHF
TRBJ2-1 . . TRBV7-3 TGTGCCAGCAGCTTCGGGGGCCCCGAGTACAATGAGCAGTTCTTC CASSFGGPEYNEQFF
TRBJ1-2 TRBD1 once TRBV7-2 TGTGCCAGCAGCTTCGATCGACAGGGGAGCTACACCTTC CASSFDRQGSYTF
TRBJ2-4 . few TRBV28 TGTGCCAGCAGTCAATCCCGGATTCAGTACTTC CASSQSRIQYF
TRBJ2-2 . . TRBV19 TGTGCCAGTAGAAGGACCGGGGAGCTGTTTTTT CASRRTGELFF
TRBJ2-7 . . TRBV11-2 TGTGCCAGCAGCTTACCCTCCTACGAGCAGTACTTC CASSLPSYEQYF
TRBJ2-7 TRBD2 . TRBV11-2 TGTGCCAGCAGCTCGACCACCGGGACTAGTATGCTCGAGCAGTACTTC CASSSTTGTSMLEQYF
TRBJ2-5 TRBD2 . TRBV25-1 TGTGCCAGCAGCGAAAAACTAGCGGGGGGGGAGACCCAGTACTTC CASSEKLAGGETQYF
TRBJ1-1 . . TRBV28 TGTGCCAGCAGTTCGCTCAGGGTTACTGAAGCTTTCTTT CASSSLRVTEAFF
TRBJ1-1 . . TRBV11-2 TGTGCCAGCAGCTTAGTGGGGGGAACTGAAGCTTTCTTT CASSLVGGTEAFF
TRBJ1-1 . . TRBV15 TGTGCCACCAGCAGAGGGGGCGGGGGGAGCACTGAAGCTTTCTTT CATSRGGGGSTEAFF
TRBJ2-4 . . TRBV25-1 TGTGCCAGCAGTGAGGTCGGTGGGAAAAACATTCAGTACTTC CASSEVGGKNIQYF
TRBJ2-7 . . TRBV5-1 TGCGCCAGCAGTCCCACAGGGAGCATAGCCTACGAGCAGTACTTC CASSPTGSIAYEQYF
TRBJ1-2 . . TRBV4-2 TGTGCCAGCAGCCAATCCACCCGGGACATTTCTTCCTATGGCTACACCTTC CASSQSTRDISSYGYTF
TRBJ2-5 TRBD2 . TRBV7-8 TGTGCCAGCACCAGACAGCGGGGGGCTCAAGAGACCCAGTACTTC CASTRQRGAQETQYF
TRBJ1-2 TRBD1 . TRBV4-1 TGCGCCAGCAGCCAAGTCCCCAGGGGGCTCTATGGCTACACCTTC CASSQVPRGLYGYTF
TRBJ1-1 . . TRBV2 TGTGCCAGCAGCCCCGGACGGTTGGACACTGAAGCTTTCTTT CASSPGRLDTEAFF
TRBJ2-3 . . TRBV5-6 TGTGCCAGCAGCTTGGGGCTAGCTTCAGATACGCAGTATTTT CASSLGLASDTQYF
TRBJ1-1 TRBD1 once TRBV6-1 TGTGCCAGCAGTGGAGGACAGGGGACCACTGAAGCTTTCTTT CASSGGQGTTEAFF
TRBJ2-7 . . TRBV5-1 TGCGCCAGCAGCTCTCGCTCAGGATTCGAGCAGTACTTC CASSSRSGFEQYF